The clone carrying this T cell receptor (beta chain) was picked up a small number of times. Germline V gene lookup returns CDR1 SGHTA and CDR2 FQGNSA. This CDR3 region has 15 residues. Trimming took 6 bases from V and 5 from J; bases not matched to a gene: 11. Documented time point: patch test 3, about 24 weeks after DPC sensitization. Treatment: therapeutic diphenylcyclopropenone sensitization with weekly scalp DPC. The data are from a study of human T cells and chemical hapten exposure. In TCRdb, the RACE reads were re-called with MiXCR into one record per CDR3 protein. The sample has about 92,000 distinct CDR3 sequences; around 9.9% are singletons.

The V gene is TRBV7-2, the J gene TRBJ2-7; 9 nucleotides agree with TRBD1. This TCR was sampled from a woman in her twenties or thirties with alopecia areata. Some clones in this sample may be carry-over from other donors' samples. The specimen comprised whole blood, sampled in connection with sensitization to the hapten diphenylcyclopropenone (DPC). This chain's CDR3 is CASRPPGTGFHEQYF. The DNA for the CDR3 is TGTGCCAGCAGGCCCCCCGGGACAGGGTTTCACGAGCAGTACTTC.